The sequence of this TCR beta chain was determined in a study of blood T cell repertoires in COVID-19. The wider study: Material from acute and convalescent COVID-19 was sourced from the United States, Italy and Spain. Sample material is recorded as cDNA or gDNA derived from T cells, B-cell-depleted T cells, or PBMCs.

In the source study's methods: For nucleated cells, counts were estimated from reference gene primer amplification. Profiled with immunoSEQ multiplex PCR; TCRdb holds only in-frame clones, not every one. D and trimming come from the DNA, and the V and J calls and clone size come from that table. The profile shows fewer than 300,000 clones, roughly 79% of them singletons. This clone occurred a few times. At one end, the junction sequence differs from germline, possibly due to a read error. Germline values: CDR1 SGHRS, CDR2 YFSETQ. The CDR3 loop spans 15 amino acids. Sequencing was carried out using peripheral blood. This rearrangement joins TRBV5-1 to TRBJ1-1; no clear D gene. The clonotype was recovered from a woman aged 60-70 years with active or convalescent COVID-19. The CDR3 is CASSGNQAVNAEAFF. CDR3 nucleotides: TGCGCCAGCAGCGGAAACCAGGCAGTGAACGCTGAAGCTTTCTTT.